This T cell receptor beta chain was sequenced during a study of breast tumors, draining lymph nodes, adjacent tissues. Overall study findings and caveats: Tumor and nontumor repertoires were significantly more similar in luminal-like than in basal-like breast cancer.

This clonotype was detected ten times or more. Antigen: not known. Breast cancer patients provided tissue from their axillary draining lymph nodes. Germline V gene data show CDR1 as SGHRS and CDR2 as YFSETQ. V shed 4 bases and J 7 bases; nucleotides not matched to a gene: 20. The CDR3 is 18 amino acids. TCRdb called the multiplex PCR reads again in MiXCR, with one record for every CDR3 protein. The sample yields 180,000 or so distinct CDR3 sequences, 25% to 40% seen once. The clonotype originates from a female donor with breast cancer. Some clones in this sample may be carry-over from other donors' samples. Sequences were obtained from axillary lymph node tissue. The chain combines TRBV5-1 with TRBJ1-2; 9 positions agree with TRBD1. CDR3 region: CASSHSPGTGKGGLGYTF. CDR3 nucleotides: TGCGCCAGCAGCCATAGTCCCGGGACAGGGAAAGGCGGTCTTGGCTACACCTTC.